This T cell receptor beta chain was found in a study of blood T cell repertoires in COVID-19. Study overall: COVID-19 samples from acute and convalescent phases originated in the United States, Italy and Spain. T cells, B-cell-depleted T cells, or PBMCs supplied cDNA or gDNA.

Cohort 3 recovered donors had two negative PCRs, clearance, or symptom resolution. Trimming shortened V by 3 bases and J by 0 bases, and 12 bases separated the two germline ends. Germline assignment: CDR1 SGHTA and CDR2 FQGTGA. The CDR3 consists of 16 residues. The assay was immunoSEQ multiplex PCR, and TCRdb's table has in-frame clones only and misses some. The repertoire has 250,000 or so clones, 85% to 90% of them found once; the top ten carry under 9.5%. The sequenced sample consisted of PBMCs or T cells enriched from blood (not recorded which). The V gene is TRBV7-3, the J gene TRBJ2-1; D is unresolved. The clonotype was recovered from a middle-aged man who had recovered from COVID-19. CDR3 nucleotide sequence: TGTGCCAGCAGCTTTTTATACGCGAGCTCCTACAATGAGCAGTTCTTC. The encoded protein is CASSFLYASSYNEQFF.